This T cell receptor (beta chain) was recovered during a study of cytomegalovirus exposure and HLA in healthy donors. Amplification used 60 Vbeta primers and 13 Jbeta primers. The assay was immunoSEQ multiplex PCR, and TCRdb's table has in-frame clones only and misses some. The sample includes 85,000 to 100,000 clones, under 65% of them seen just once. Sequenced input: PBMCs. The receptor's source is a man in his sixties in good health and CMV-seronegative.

The CDR3 sequence is CASSLDTTGTGELFF. The CDR3 DNA sequence: TGCGCCAGCAGCTTGGACACCACGGGCACCGGGGAGCTGTTTTTT. This chain joins TRBV5-1 and TRBJ2-2; D is uncertain. Deletions cut 0 bases from V and 4 bases from J, with 10 bases between. CDR3 length: 15 amino acids. The germline V gene has CDR1 SGHRS and CDR2 YFSETQ.